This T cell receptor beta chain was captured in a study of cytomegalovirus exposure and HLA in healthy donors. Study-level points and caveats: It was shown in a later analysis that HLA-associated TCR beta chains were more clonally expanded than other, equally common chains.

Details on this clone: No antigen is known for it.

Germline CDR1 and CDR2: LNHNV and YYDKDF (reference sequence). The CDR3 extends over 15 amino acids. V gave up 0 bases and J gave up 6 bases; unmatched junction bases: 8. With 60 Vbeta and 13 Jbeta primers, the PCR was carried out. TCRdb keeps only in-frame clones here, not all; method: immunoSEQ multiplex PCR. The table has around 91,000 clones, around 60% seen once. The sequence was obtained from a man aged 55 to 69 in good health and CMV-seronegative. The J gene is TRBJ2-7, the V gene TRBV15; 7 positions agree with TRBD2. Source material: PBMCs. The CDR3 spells CATSRDLLARGEQYF. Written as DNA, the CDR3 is TGTGCCACCAGCAGAGATCTACTAGCGAGGGGCGAGCAGTACTTC. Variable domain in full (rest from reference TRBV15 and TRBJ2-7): DAMVIQNPRYQVTQFGKPVTLSCSQTLNHNVMYWYQQKSSQAPKLLFHYYDKDFNNEADTPDNFQSRRPNTSFCFLDIRSPGLGDTAMYLCATSRDLLARGEQYFGPGTRLTVT.